The 5 T cell receptor beta chains listed next were all sequenced from one sample in a study of blood T cells in healthy people across ages. Primers used in a second PCR of roughly 6 to 11 cycles were a sample-barcoded 5' primer and a J-beta primer mix. TCRdb itself ran the 5' RACE reads through MiXCR, one entry per CDR3 protein. The sample holds about 650,000 distinct CDR3 sequences, approximately 31% seen once. Input material: blood. The receptor source for this set is an elderly woman in good health.

This clonotype was observed at least ten times. The chain uses TRBV7-9 and TRBJ2-1, with TRBD1 as a possible D gene (7 bases). Trimming removed 9 bases from V and 4 bases from J, with 16 bases in between. This CDR3 has 14 residues. The germline V gene has CDR1 SEHNR and CDR2 FQNEAQ (reference sequence). CDR3 bases: TGTGCCAGTTTCCAGGGGGGCTCGTACAATGAGCAGTTCTTC. Protein: CASFQGGSYNEQFF.

This clonotype was counted only a few times. A much more abundant neighbour one base away suggests this may be a read error. The rearrangement joins TRBV6-1 to TRBJ2-1, with TRBD1 identical over 10 bases. Germline-derived CDR1 and CDR2 are MNHNS and SASEGT. V shed 7 bases and J 5 bases; nucleotides not matched to a gene: 20. CDR3 size: 19 residues. CDR3 DNA: TGTGCCAGCATTCAATCCGGGACAGGGGCGGGACTAGTGGACAATGAGCAGTTCTTC. It translates to CASIQSGTGAGLVDNEQFF.

Turning to this clonotype: A junction boundary mismatches the germline segment, possibly from a read error. The chain is built from TRBV15 and TRBJ1-4; D perhaps matches TRBD1 (5 bases). The CDR3 runs 15 residues. Germline loops: CDR1 LNHNV, CDR2 YYDKDF (reference sequence). The CDR3 loop reads CATSRGGTVNERLFF. The CDR3 nucleotides are TGTGCCACCAGCAGAGGGGGGACGGTTAATGAAAGACTGTTTTTT.

The genes are TRBV5-1 and TRBJ1-2, with 10 bases identical to TRBD1. V was clipped by 2 bases and J by 2 bases; unmatched bases: 12. CDR3 length: 18 amino acids. The germline V gene has CDR1 SGHRS and CDR2 YFSETQ. CDR3 residues: CASSFGAGQGERNYGYTF. The CDR3 nucleotides read TGCGCCAGCAGCTTCGGGGCCGGACAGGGGGAAAGAAACTATGGCTACACCTTC.

About this clonotype: This could be a read error, since a much larger clone is one nucleotide away. The chain uses TRBV12-3 or TRBV12-4 and TRBJ2-3; possibly TRBD2 for D (5 bases). The CDR3 contains 14 residues. The CDR3 region is CASSLRSSTDAQYF. CDR3 DNA sequence: TGTGCCAGCAGTTTACGGTCTAGCACAGATGCGCAGTATTTT.